The present T cell receptor (beta chain) was sequenced within a study of cytomegalovirus exposure and HLA in healthy donors. Trimming cost V 0 bases and J 5 bases, with 24 bases left between them. The germline CDR1 and CDR2 sequences are SGHRS and YFSETQ. The CDR3 is 19 residues long. Healthy donors of bone marrow made up the group. Investigators did not record CMV serostatus for this donor. The PCR made use of 60 Vbeta and 13 Jbeta primers. This table comes from immunoSEQ multiplex PCR, and its TCRdb copy is limited to in-frame clones, with some not included. The sample lists 250,000 or so clones; approximately 81% were seen once.

The V gene is TRBV5-1, the J gene TRBJ2-1; D is possibly TRBD2 (5 bases). The source material was PBMCs. This clonotype was obtained from a human donor in good health. CDR3 nucleotides: TGCGCCAGCAGCTTGGAGGGTTGGCGGAGCCGGAGGTTAAACAATGAGCAGTTCTTC. Its translation is CASSLEGWRSRRLNNEQFF.